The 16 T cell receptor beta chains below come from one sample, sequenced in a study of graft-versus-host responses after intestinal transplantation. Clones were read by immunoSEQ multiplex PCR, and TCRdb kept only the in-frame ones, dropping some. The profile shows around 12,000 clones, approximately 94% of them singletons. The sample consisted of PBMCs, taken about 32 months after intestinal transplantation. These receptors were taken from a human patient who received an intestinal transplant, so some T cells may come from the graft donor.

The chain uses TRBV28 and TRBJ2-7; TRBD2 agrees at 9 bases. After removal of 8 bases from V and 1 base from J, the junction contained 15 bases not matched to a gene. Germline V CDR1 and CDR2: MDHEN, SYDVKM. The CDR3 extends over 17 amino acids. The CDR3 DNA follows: TGTGCCAGCCTTGGGGGACTGGCGGGGGGGTGGTCCTACGAGCAGTACTTC. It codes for CASLGGLAGGWSYEQYF.

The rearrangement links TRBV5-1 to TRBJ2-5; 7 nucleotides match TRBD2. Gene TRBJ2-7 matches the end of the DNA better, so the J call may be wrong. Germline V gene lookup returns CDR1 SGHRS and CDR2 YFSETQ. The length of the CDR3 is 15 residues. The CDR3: CASSFERGSLDEQYF. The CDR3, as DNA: TGCGCCAGCAGCTTTGAGCGGGGTTCCCTTGACGAGCAGTACTTC.

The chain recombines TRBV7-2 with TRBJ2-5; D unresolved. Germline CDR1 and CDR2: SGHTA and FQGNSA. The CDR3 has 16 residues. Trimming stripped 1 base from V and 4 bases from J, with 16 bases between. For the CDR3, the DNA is TGTGCCAGCAGCTTAGGAGGAGCAGTCGGACGAGAGACCCAGTACTTC. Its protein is CASSLGGAVGRETQYF.

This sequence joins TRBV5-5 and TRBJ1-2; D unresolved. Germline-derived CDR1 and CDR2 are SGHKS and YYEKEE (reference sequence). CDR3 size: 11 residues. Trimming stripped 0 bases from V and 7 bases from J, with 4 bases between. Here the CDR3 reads CASSLGGGYTF. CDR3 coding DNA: TGTGCCAGCAGCTTGGGGGGTGGCTACACCTTC.

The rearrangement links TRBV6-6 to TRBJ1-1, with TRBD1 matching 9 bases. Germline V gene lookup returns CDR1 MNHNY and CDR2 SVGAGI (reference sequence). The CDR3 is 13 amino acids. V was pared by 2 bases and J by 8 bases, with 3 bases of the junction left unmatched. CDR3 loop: CASSYGGTGEAFF. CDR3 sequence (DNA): TGTGCCAGCAGTTACGGGGGGACAGGGGAAGCTTTCTTT.

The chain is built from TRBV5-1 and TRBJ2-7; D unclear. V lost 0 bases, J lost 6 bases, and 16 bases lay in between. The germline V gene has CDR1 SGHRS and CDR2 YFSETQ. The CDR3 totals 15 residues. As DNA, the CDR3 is TGCGCCAGCAGCTTGGGGGCCGCACCAACCTCCGAGCAGTACTTC. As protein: CASSLGAAPTSEQYF. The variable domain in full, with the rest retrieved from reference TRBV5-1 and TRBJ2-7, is KAGVTQTPRYLIKTRGQQVTLSCSPISGHRSVSWYQQTPGQGLQFLFEYFSETQRNKGNFPGRFSGRQFSNSRSEMNVSTLELGDSALYLCASSLGAAPTSEQYFGPGTRLTVT.

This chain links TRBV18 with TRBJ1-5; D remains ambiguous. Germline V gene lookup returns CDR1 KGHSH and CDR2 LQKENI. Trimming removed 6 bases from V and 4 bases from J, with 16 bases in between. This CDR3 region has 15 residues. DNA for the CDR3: TGTGCCAGCTCGCCCCCGGGGTTAGGGAATCAGCCCCAGCATTTT. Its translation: CASSPPGLGNQPQHF.

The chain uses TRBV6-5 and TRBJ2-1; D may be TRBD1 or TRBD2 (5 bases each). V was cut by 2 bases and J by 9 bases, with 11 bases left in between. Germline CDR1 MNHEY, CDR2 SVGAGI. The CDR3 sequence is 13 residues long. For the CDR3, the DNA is TGTGCCAGCAGTTACGCAGGGAGCGGTGAGCAGTTCTTC. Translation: CASSYAGSGEQFF.

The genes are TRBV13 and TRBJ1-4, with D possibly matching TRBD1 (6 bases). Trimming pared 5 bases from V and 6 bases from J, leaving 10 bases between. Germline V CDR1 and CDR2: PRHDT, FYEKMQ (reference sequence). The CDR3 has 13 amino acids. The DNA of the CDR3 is TGTGCCAGCAGCCAGGAGGGGGATGAAAAACTGTTTTTT. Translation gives CASSQEGDEKLFF.

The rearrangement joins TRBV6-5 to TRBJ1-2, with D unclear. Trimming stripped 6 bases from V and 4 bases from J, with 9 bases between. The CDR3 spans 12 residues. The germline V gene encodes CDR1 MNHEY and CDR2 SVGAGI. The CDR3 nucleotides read TGTGCCAGCAGGGACGGCCCCTATGGCTACACCTTC. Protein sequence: CASRDGPYGYTF.

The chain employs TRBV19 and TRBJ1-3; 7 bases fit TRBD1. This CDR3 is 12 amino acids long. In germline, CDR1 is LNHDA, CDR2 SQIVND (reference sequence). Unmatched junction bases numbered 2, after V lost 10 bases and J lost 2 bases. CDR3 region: CATQGAGNTIYF. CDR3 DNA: TGTGCCACCCAGGGGGCTGGAAACACCATATATTTT.

CDR3: CAISDQGRTKNQPQHF. In nucleotides, the CDR3 is TGTGCCATCAGTGACCAGGGACGGACGAAGAATCAGCCCCAGCATTTT. V and J are TRBV10-3 and TRBJ1-5; tentative D call: TRBD1 (5 bases). CDR3 length: 16 residues. V lost 3 bases, J lost 4 bases, and 16 bases lay in between. Germline V gene lookup returns CDR1 ENHRY and CDR2 SYGVKD.

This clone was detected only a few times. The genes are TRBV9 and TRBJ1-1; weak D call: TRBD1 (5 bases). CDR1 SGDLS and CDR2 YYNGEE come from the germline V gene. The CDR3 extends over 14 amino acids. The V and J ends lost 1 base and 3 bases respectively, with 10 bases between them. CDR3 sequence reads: CASSVSLGDTEAFF. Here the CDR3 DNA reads TGTGCCAGCAGCGTATCCTTAGGGGACACTGAAGCTTTCTTT. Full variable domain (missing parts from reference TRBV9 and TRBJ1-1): DSGVTQTPKHLITATGQRVTLRCSPRSGDLSVYWYQQSLDQGLQFLIQYYNGEERAKGNILERFSAQQFPDLHSELNLSSLELGDSALYFCASSVSLGDTEAFFGQGTRLTVV.

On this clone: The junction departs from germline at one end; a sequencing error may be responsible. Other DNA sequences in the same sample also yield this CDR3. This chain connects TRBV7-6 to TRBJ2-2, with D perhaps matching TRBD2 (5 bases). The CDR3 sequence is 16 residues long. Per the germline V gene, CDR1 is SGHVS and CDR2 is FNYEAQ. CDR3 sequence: CASSTTDPILTGELFF. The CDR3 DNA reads TGTGCCAGCAGCACGACCGACCCGATCCTAACCGGGGAGCTATTTTTT.

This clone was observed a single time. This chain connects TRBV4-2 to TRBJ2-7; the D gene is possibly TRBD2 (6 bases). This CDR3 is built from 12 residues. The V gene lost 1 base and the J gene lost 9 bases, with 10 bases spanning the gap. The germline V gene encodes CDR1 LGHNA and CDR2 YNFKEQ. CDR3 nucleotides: TGTGCCAGCAGCCAAGGTCAGGGAGGGCAGTACTTC. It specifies CASSQGQGGQYF.

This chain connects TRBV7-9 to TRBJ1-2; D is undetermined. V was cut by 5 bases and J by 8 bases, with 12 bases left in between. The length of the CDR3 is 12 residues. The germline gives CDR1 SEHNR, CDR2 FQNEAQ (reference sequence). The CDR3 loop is CASSPKTAGYTF. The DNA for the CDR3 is TGTGCCAGCAGCCCTAAGACGGCGGGCTACACCTTC. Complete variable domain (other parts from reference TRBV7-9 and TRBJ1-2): DTGVSQNPRHKITKRGQNVTFRCDPISEHNRLYWYRQTLGQGPEFLTYFQNEAQLEKSRLLSDRFSAERPKGSFSTLEIQRTEQGDSAMYLCASSPKTAGYTFGSGTRLTVV.